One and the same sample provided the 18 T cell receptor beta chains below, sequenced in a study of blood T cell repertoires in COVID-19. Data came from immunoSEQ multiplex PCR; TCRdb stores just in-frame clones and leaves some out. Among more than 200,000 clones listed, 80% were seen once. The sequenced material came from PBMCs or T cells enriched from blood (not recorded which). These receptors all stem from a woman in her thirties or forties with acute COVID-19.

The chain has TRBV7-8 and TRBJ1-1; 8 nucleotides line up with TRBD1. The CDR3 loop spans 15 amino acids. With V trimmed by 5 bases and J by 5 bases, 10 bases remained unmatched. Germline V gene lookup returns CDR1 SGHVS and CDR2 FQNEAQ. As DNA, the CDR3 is TGTGCCAGCAGCCTCGGACAGGGAAGACGGACTGAAGCTTTCTTT. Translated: CASSLGQGRRTEAFF.

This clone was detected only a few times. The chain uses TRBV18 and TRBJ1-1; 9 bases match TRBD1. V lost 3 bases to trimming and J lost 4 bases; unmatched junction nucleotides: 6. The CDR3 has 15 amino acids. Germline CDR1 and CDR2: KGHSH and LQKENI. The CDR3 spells CASSPLDRGGTEAFF. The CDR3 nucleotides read TGTGCCAGCTCACCCCTGGACAGGGGAGGCACTGAAGCTTTCTTT.

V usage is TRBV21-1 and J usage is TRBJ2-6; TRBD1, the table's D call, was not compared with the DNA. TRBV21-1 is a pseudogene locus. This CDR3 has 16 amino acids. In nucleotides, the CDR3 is TGTGCCAGCAGCCTCCTCCAGGGTAATGGGGCCAACGTCCTGACTTTC. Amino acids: CASSLLQGNGANVLTF.

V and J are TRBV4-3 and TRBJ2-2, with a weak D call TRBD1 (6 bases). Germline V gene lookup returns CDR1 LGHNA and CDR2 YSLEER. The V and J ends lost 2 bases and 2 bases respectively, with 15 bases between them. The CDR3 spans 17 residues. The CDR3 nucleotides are TGCGCCAGCAGCCAACCTAGGGACACCTACAACACCGGGGAGCTGTTTTTT. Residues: CASSQPRDTYNTGELFF.

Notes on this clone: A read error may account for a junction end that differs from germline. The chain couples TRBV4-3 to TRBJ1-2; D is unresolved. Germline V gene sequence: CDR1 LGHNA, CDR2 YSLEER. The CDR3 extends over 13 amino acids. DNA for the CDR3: TGCGCCAGCAGCCAAGATCCGGGTCTGGGTGGCATATTC. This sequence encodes CASSQDPGLGGIF.

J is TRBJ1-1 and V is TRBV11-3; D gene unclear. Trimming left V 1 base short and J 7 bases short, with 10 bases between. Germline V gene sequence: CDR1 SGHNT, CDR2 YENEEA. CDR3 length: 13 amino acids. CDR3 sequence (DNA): TGTGCCAGCAGCTTAGTAATGGGGAGTGAAGCTTTCTTT. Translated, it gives CASSLVMGSEAFF.

CDR3 amino acids: CASSQDLAGVYEQYF. The CDR3 DNA is TGCGCCAGCAGCCAAGACCTAGCGGGGGTCTACGAGCAGTACTTC. The gene calls are TRBV4-1 and TRBJ2-7; TRBD2 aligns across 10 bases. CDR3 size: 15 residues. Germline lookup yields CDR1 MGHRA and CDR2 YSYEKL. V shed 0 bases, J shed 3 bases, and the junction held 2 bases outside the gene matches.

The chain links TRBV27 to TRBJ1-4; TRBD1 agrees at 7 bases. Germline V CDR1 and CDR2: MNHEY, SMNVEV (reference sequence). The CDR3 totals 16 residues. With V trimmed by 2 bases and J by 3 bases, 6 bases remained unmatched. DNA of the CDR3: TGTGCCAGCAGTTTAATAGGACAGGTCCCTAATGAAAAACTGTTTTTT. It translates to CASSLIGQVPNEKLFF.

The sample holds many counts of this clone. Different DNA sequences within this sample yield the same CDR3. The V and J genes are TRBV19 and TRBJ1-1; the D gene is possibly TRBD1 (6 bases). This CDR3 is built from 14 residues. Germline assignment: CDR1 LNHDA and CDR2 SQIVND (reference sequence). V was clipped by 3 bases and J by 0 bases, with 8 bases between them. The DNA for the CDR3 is TGTGCCAGTAGTATCCCAGGGGTGAACACTGAAGCTTTCTTT. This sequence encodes CASSIPGVNTEAFF.

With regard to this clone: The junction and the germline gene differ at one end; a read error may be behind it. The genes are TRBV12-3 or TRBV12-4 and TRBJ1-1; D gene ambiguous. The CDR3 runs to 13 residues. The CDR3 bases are TGTGCCAGCACCAAGTGGCAGAACCCTGAAGCTTTCTTT. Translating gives CASTKWQNPEAFF.

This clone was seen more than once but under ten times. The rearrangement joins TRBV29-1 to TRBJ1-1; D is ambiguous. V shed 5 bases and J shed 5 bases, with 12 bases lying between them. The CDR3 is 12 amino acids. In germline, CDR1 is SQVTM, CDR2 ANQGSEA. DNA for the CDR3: TGCAGCGTTCTCTCGGCGGGGACTGAAGCTTTCTTT. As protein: CSVLSAGTEAFF.

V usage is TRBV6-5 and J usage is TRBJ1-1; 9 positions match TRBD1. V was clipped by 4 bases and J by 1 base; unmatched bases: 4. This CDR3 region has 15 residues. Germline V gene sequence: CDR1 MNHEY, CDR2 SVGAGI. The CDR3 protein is CASSSPGQGNTEAFF. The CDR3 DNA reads TGTGCCAGCAGTTCTCCGGGACAGGGGAACACTGAAGCTTTCTTT.

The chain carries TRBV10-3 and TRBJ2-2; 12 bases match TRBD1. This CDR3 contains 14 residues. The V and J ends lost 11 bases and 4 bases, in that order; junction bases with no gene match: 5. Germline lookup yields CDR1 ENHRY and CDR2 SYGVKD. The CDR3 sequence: CASGTGGFTGELFF. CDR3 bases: TGTGCCTCGGGGACAGGGGGCTTCACCGGGGAGCTGTTTTTT.

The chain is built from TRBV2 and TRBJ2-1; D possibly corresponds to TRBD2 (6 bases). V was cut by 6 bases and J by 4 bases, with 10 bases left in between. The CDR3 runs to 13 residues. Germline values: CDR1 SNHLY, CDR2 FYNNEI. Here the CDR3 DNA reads TGTGCCAGCAGGGGGGACTCTTACAATGAGCAGTTCTTC. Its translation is CASRGDSYNEQFF.

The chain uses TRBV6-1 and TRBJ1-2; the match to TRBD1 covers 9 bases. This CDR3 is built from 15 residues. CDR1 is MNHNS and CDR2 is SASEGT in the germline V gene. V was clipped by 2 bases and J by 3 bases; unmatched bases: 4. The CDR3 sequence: CASSETGGAHYGYTF. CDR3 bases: TGTGCCAGCAGTGAAACAGGGGGCGCCCACTATGGCTACACCTTC.

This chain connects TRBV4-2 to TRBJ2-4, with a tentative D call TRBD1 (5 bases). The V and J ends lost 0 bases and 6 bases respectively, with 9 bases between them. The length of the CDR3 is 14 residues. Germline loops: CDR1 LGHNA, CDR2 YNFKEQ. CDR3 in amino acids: CASSQDRVANIQYF. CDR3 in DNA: TGTGCCAGCAGCCAAGACAGGGTAGCAAACATTCAGTACTTC.

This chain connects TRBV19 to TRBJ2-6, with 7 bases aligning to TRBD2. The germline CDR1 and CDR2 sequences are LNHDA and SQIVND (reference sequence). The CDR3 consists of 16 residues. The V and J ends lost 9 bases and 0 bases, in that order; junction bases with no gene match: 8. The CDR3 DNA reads TGTGCCAGCCTCCCTGGGGGGGGCTCTGGGGCCAACGTCCTGACTTTC. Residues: CASLPGGGSGANVLTF.

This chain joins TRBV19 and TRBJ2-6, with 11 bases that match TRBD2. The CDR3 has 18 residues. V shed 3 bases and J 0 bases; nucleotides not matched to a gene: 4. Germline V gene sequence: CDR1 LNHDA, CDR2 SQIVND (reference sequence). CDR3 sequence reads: CASSIGLAGRSGANVLTF. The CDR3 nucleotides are TGTGCCAGTAGTATCGGACTAGCGGGCCGCTCTGGGGCCAACGTCCTGACTTTC.